The 3 T cell receptor beta chains below all came from one sample that was sequenced in a study of blood T cell repertoires in COVID-19. Sequencing was performed with immunoSEQ multiplex PCR; in TCRdb, only in-frame clones are kept and a portion is missing. The data contain a few hundred thousand clones, more than 75% of them singletons. Material: peripheral blood. The source is a woman older than 75 with COVID-19, enrolled during active disease.

The chain links TRBV28 to TRBJ1-4; D gene uncertain. Trimming pared 6 bases from V and 3 bases from J, leaving 14 bases between. This CDR3 contains 15 residues. The germline V gene encodes CDR1 MDHEN and CDR2 SYDVKM. The CDR3 here is CASSVGGVANEKLFF. CDR3 in DNA: TGTGCCAGCAGCGTTGGCGGTGTTGCTAATGAAAAACTGTTTTTT.

The J gene is TRBJ2-7, the V gene TRBV5-8; a weak D match, TRBD2 (6 bases). Germline-derived CDR1 and CDR2 are SGHTS and YDEGEE. This CDR3 region has 15 residues. V lost 0 bases, J lost 4 bases, and 14 bases lay in between. This CDR3 reads CASSLGAGRRYEQYF. For the CDR3, the DNA is TGTGCCAGCAGCTTGGGGGCAGGGAGGAGATACGAGCAGTACTTC. Supplemented by reference TRBV5-8 and TRBJ2-7, the full variable domain reads EAGVTQSPTHLIKTRGQQATLRCSPISGHTSVYWYQQALGLGLQFLLWYDEGEERNRGNFPPRFSGRQFPNYSSELNVNALELEDSALYLCASSLGAGRRYEQYFGPGTRLTVT.

The V gene is TRBV19, the J gene TRBJ1-6, with TRBD1 as a possible D gene (5 bases). Trimming removed 4 bases from V and 7 bases from J, with 11 bases in between. The CDR3 is 14 amino acids. The V gene's germline CDR1 is LNHDA and CDR2 SQIVND (reference sequence). The CDR3 loop reads CASSTWGGNSPLHF. CDR3 in DNA: TGTGCCAGTAGTACCTGGGGGGGAAATTCACCCCTCCACTTT. Variable domain in full (rest from reference TRBV19 and TRBJ1-6): DGGITQSPKYLFRKEGQNVTLSCEQNLNHDAMYWYRQDPGQGLRLIYYSQIVNDFQKGDIAEGYSVSREKKESFPLTVTSAQKNPTAFYLCASSTWGGNSPLHFGNGTRLTVT.